Below, one T cell receptor (beta chain) is given with its context. RNA transcripts yielded amplified TCR beta CDR3 regions. The HTBI set primed first-round TCR CDR3 RT-PCR. One entry per CDR3 protein, called by TCRdb with MiXCR from the multiplex PCR reads. The sample lists about 200,000 distinct CDR3 sequences; around 16% were seen once. The sample comes from a study of T cells in Graves' hyperthyroidism and ophthalmopathy. No progression to ophthalmopathy during 18 months of follow-up defined stable disease. The study excluded patients with uncontrolled infection, other autoimmune disease, pregnancy or lactation. The CDR3 is 16 residues long. The ends lost 7 bases at V and 5 bases at J; junction bases unmatched: 6. Germline V gives CDR1 SEHNR, CDR2 FQNEAQ (reference sequence).

The sequence was collected from a man aged 35 to 55 with Graves' hyperthyroidism. The V gene is TRBV7-9, the J gene TRBJ2-3; 16 nucleotides agree with TRBD2. The material sequenced was blood. The CDR3 DNA follows: TGTGCCAGCACCAAGGGACTAGCGGGGGGGCAAGATACGCAGTATTTT. It yields the protein CASTKGLAGGQDTQYF.